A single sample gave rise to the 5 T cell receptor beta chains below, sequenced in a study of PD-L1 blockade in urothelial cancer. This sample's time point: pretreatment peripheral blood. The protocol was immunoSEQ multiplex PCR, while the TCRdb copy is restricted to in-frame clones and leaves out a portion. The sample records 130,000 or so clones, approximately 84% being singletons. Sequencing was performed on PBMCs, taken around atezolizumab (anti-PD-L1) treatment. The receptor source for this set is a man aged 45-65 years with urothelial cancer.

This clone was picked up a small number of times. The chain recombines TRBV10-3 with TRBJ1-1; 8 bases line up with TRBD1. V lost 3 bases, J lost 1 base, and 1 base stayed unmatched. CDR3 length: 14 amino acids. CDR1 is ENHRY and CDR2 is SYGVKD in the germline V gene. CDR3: CAISEGTGNTEAFF. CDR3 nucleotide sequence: TGTGCCATCAGTGAAGGGACAGGGAACACTGAAGCTTTCTTT.

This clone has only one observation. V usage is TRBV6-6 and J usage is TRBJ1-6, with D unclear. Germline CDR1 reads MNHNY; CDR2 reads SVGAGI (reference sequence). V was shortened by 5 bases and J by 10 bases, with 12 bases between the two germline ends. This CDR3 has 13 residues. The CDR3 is CASSRRDRSPLHF. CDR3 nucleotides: TGTGCCAGCAGTAGGAGGGATCGGTCACCCCTCCACTTT.

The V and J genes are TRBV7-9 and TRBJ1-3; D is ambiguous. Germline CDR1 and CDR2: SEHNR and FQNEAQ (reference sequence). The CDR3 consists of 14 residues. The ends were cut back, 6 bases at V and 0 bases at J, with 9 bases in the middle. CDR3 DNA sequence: TGTGCCAGCAGGATAGGGAGCTCTGGAAACACCATATATTTT. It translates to CASRIGSSGNTIYF.

The CDR3 is CASSLATSNEKLFF. For the CDR3, the DNA is TGCGCCAGCAGCTTGGCGACTTCTAATGAAAAACTGTTTTTT. The chain has TRBV5-1 and TRBJ1-4; D uncertain. This CDR3 contains 14 residues. With 0 bases removed from V and 3 bases from J, the gap between germline ends came to 6 bases. Per germline, CDR1 SGHRS and CDR2 YFSETQ.

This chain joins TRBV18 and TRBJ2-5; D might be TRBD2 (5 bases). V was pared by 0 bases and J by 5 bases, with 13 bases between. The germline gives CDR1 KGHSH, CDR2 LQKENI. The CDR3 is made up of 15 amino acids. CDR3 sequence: CASSPPRGGGETQYF. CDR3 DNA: TGTGCCAGCTCACCACCAAGAGGAGGCGGGGAGACCCAGTACTTC.